This T cell receptor (beta chain) was identified in a study of beta chain features in type 1 diabetes. About this clone: Its antigen remains unknown.

Averaging roughly 120 mL, one heparinised blood draw came from each individual donor. All of the sorted populations showed purity greater than 98%. CDR3 length: 14 residues. Germline V gene data show CDR1 as SGHTA and CDR2 as FQGNSA. The V and J ends lost 1 base and 4 bases respectively, with 10 bases between them. The sequenced template was cDNA made from the entire isolated RNA. Assay used: immunoSEQ multiplex PCR; TCRdb lists only in-frame clones, some missing. The sample includes hundreds of thousands of clones, over 13% of them seen just once. Whole-study results and caveats: PCR might favor shorter templates, equally in patients and controls. Compared with healthy donors, patients appeared to share more similar naive, central memory and regulatory TCRB repertoires. Within each of all four CD4+ subsets, Type 1 diabetes patients had TCRB CDR3s that were moderately but significantly shorter.

The receptor was derived from a man aged 18-30 years with type 1 diabetes. Material for sequencing was naive CD4+ T cells from blood. The chain recombines TRBV7-2 with TRBJ1-2; D not certain. This chain's CDR3 is CASSLGGLLYGYTF. CDR3 in DNA: TGTGCCAGCAGCTTAGGGGGTCTCCTCTATGGCTACACCTTC.